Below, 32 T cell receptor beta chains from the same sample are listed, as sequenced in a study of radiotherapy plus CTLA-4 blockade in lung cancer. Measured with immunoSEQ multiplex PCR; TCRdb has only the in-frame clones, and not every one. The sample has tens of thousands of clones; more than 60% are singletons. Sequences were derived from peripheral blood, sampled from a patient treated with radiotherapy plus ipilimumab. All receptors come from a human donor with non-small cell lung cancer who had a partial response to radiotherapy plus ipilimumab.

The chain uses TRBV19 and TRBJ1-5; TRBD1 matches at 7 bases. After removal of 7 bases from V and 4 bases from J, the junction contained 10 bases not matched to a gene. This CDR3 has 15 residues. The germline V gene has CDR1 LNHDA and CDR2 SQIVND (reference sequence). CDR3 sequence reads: CASTPPPGGNQPQHF. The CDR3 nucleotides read TGTGCCAGTACCCCCCCGCCAGGGGGGAATCAGCCCCAGCATTTT.

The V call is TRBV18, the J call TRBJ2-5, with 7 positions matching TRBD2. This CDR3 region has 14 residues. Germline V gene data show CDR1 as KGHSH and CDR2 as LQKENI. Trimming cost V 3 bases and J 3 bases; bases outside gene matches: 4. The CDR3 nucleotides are TGTGCCAGCTCACCTGGGGGAGGGGAAGAGACCCAGTACTTC. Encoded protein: CASSPGGGEETQYF.

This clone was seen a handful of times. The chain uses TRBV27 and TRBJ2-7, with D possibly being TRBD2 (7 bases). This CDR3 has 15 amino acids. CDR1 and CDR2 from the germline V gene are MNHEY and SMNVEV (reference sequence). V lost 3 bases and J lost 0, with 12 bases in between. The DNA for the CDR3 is TGTGCCAGCAGTTTCTTGGGGGGGCTCTCCTACGAGCAGTACTTC. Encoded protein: CASSFLGGLSYEQYF.

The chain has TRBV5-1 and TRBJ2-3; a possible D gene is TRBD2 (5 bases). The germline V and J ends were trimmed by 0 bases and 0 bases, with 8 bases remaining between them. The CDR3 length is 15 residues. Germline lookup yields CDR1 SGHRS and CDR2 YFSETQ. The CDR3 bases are TGCGCCAGCAGCTTGGCCGGGGTCAGCACAGATACGCAGTATTTT. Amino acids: CASSLAGVSTDTQYF. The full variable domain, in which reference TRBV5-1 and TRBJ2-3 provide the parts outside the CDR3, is KAGVTQTPRYLIKTRGQQVTLSCSPISGHRSVSWYQQTPGQGLQFLFEYFSETQRNKGNFPGRFSGRQFSNSRSEMNVSTLELGDSALYLCASSLAGVSTDTQYFGPGTRLTVL.

The DNA for the CDR3 is TGTGCCAGCAGCCAAGATGTGGGGGCAGCAAATTCACCCCTCCACTTT. Its translation is CASSQDVGAANSPLHF. The rearrangement uses TRBV11-2 and TRBJ1-6; possibly TRBD1 for D (6 bases). The CDR3 extends over 16 amino acids. Germline assignment: CDR1 SGHAT and CDR2 FQNNGV. Trimming shortened V by 5 bases and J by 7 bases, and 18 bases separated the two germline ends.

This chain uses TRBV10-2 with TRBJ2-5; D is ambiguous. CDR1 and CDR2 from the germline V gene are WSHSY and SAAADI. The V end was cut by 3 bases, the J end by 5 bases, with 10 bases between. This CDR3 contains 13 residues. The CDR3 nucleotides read TGCGCCAGCAGTGACCCTGGCCCGGAGACCCAGTACTTC. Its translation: CASSDPGPETQYF.

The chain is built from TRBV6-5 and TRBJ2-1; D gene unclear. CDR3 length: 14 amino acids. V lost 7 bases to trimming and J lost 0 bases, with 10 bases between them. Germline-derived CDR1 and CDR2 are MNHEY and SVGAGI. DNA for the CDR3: TGTGCCAGCACCGGGTTTAGCTCCTACAATGAGCAGTTCTTC. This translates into CASTGFSSYNEQFF.

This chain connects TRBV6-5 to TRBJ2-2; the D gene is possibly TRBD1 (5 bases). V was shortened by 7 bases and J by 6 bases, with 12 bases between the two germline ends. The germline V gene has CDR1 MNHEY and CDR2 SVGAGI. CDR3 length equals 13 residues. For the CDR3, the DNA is TGTGCCAGCAAATTGCAGGGCTCCGGGGAGCTGTTTTTT. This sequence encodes CASKLQGSGELFF.

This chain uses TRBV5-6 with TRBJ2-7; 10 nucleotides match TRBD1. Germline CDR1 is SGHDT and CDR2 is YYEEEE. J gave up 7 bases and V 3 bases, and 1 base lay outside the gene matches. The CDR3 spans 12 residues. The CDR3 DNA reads TGTGCCAGCAGCTGGGGACAGGGGGAGCAGTACTTC. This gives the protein CASSWGQGEQYF.

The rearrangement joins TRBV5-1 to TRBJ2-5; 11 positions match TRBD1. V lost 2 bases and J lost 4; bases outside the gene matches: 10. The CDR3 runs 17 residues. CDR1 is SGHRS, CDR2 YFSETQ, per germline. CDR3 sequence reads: CASSLMSSGTGGETQYF. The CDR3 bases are TGCGCCAGCAGCTTAATGTCTTCCGGGACAGGGGGAGAGACCCAGTACTTC.

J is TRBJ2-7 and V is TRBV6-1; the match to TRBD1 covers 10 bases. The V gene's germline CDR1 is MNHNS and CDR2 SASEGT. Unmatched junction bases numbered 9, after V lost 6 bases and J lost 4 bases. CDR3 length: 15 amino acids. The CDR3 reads CASRQERTGGYEQYF. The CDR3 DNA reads TGTGCCAGCAGGCAAGAGAGGACAGGGGGATACGAGCAGTACTTC.

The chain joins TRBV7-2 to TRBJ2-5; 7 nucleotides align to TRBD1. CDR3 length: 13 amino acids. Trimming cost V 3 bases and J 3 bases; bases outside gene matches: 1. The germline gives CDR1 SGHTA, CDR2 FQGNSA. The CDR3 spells CASSLGTEETQYF. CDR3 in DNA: TGTGCCAGCAGCTTGGGGACAGAAGAGACCCAGTACTTC.

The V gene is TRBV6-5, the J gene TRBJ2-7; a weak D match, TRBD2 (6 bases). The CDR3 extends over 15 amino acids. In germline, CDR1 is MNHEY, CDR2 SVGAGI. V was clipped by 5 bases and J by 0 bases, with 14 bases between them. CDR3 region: CASSRGLTHSYEQYF. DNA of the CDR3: TGTGCCAGCAGTCGGGGACTCACTCACTCCTACGAGCAGTACTTC.

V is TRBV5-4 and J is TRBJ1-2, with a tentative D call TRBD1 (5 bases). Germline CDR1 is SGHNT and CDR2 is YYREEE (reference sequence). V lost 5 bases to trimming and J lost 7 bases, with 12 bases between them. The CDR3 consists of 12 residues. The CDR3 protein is CASRGGVSGYTF. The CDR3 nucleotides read TGTGCCAGCAGGGGGGGAGTCTCTGGCTACACCTTC.

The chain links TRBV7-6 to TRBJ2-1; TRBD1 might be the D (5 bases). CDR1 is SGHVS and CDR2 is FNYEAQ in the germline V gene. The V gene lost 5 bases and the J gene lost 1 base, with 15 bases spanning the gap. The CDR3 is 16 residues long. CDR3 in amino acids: CASSRGASQSYNEQFF. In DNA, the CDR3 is TGTGCCAGCAGCCGTGGGGCCAGCCAATCCTACAATGAGCAGTTCTTC.

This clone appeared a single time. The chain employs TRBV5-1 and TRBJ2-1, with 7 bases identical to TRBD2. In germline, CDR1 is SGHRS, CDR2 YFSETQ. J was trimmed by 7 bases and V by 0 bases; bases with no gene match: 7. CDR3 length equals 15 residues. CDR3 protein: CASSLVGGGANEQFF. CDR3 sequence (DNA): TGCGCCAGCAGCTTGGTGGGGGGGGGTGCAAATGAGCAGTTCTTC.

This chain's CDR3 is CASRNAGGNTIYF. The CDR3 DNA reads as TGCGCCAGCAGAAACGCAGGGGGAAACACCATATATTTT. The rearrangement links TRBV5-1 to TRBJ1-3; D might be TRBD1 (5 bases). Trimming took off 5 bases at V and 4 bases at J, with 10 bases between the two ends. This CDR3 spans 13 amino acids. CDR1 and CDR2 from the germline V gene are SGHRS and YFSETQ.

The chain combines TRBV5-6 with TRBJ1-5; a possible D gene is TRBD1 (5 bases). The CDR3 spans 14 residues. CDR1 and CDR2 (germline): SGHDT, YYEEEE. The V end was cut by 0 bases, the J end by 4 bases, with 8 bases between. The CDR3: CASSLGRGNQPQHF. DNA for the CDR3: TGTGCCAGCAGCTTGGGGCGGGGGAATCAGCCCCAGCATTTT.

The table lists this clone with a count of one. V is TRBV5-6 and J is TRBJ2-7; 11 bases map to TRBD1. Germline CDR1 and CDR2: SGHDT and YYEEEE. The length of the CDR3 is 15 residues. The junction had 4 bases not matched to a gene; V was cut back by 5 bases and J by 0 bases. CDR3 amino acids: CASSFGTGGSYEQYF. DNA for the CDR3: TGTGCCAGCAGTTTTGGGACAGGGGGCTCCTACGAGCAGTACTTC.

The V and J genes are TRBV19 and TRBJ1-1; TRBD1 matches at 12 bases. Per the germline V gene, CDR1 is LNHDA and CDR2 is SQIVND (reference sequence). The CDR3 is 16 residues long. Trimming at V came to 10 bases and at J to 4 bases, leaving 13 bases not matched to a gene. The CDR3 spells CATEDRDRGRGTEAFF. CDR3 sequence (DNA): TGTGCCACCGAAGACCGGGACAGGGGGCGAGGCACTGAAGCTTTCTTT.

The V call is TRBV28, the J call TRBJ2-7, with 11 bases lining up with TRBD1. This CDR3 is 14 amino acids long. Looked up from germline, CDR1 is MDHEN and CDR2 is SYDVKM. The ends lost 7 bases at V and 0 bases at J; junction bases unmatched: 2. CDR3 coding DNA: TGTGCCAGCACTGGACAGGGGGCCTCCTACGAGCAGTACTTC. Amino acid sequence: CASTGQGASYEQYF.

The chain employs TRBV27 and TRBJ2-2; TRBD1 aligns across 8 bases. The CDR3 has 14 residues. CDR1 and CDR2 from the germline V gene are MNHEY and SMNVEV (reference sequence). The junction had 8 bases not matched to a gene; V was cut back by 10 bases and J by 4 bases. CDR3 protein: CATKTGVSTGELFF. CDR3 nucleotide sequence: TGTGCCACTAAGACAGGGGTATCCACCGGGGAGCTGTTTTTT.

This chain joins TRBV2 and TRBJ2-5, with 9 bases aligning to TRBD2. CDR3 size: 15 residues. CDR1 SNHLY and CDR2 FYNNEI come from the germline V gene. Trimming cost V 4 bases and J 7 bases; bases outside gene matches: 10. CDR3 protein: CASSGVAGAARTQYF. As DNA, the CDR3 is TGTGCCAGCAGTGGGGTAGCGGGGGCCGCCCGGACCCAGTACTTC.

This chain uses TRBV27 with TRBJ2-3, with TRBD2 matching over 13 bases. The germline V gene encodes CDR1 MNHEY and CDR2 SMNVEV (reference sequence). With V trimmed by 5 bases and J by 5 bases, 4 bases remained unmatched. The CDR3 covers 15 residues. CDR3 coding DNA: TGTGCCAGCAGTCCCGGACTAGCGGGGGTAGATACGCAGTATTTT. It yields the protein CASSPGLAGVDTQYF.

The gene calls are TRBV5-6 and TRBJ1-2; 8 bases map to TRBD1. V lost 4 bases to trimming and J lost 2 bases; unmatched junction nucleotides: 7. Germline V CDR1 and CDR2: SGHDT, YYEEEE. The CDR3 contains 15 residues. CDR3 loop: CASSPGQGGNYGYTF. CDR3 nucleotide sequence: TGTGCCAGCAGCCCCGGACAGGGCGGGAACTATGGCTACACCTTC.

CDR3 nucleotides: TGCGCCAGCAGTGAGTATAACTCCCTCTCTGGGGCCAACGTCCTGACTTTC. This gives the protein CASSEYNSLSGANVLTF. The chain combines TRBV10-1 with TRBJ2-6; D unresolved. Germline V CDR1 and CDR2: WNHNN, SYGVQD (reference sequence). The CDR3 sequence is 17 residues long. The V and J ends lost 1 base and 0 bases respectively, with 10 bases between them.

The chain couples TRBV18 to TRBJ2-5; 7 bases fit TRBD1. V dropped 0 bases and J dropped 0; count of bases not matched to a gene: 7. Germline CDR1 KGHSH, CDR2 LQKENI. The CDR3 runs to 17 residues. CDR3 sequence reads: CASSPPGQTSYQETQYF. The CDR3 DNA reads TGTGCCAGCTCACCACCGGGACAGACTTCGTACCAAGAGACCCAGTACTTC. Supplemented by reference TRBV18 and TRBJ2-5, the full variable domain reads NAGVMQNPRHLVRRRGQEARLRCSPMKGHSHVYWYRQLPEEGLKFMVYLQKENIIDESGMPKERFSAEFPKEGPSILRIQQVVRGDSAAYFCASSPPGQTSYQETQYFGPGTRLLVL.

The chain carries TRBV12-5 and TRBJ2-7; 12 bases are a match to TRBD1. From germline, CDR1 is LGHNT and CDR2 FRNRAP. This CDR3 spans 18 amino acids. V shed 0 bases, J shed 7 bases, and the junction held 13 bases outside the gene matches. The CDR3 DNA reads TGTGCTAGTGGTTTGGTAGGAGGGACAGGGGGCTTATATCGTGAGCAGTACTTC. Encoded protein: CASGLVGGTGGLYREQYF. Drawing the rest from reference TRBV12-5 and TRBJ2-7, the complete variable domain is DARVTQTPRHKVTEMGQEVTMRCQPILGHNTVFWYRQTMMQGLELLAYFRNRAPLDDSGMPKDRFSAEMPDATLATLKIQPSEPRDSAVYFCASGLVGGTGGLYREQYFGPGTRLTVT.

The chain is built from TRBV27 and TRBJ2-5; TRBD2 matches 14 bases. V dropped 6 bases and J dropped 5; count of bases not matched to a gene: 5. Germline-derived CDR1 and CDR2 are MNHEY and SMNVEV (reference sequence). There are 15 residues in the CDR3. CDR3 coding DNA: TGTGCCAGCAGGACTAGCGGGGGGGGCGGCGAGACCCAGTACTTC. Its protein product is CASRTSGGGGETQYF.

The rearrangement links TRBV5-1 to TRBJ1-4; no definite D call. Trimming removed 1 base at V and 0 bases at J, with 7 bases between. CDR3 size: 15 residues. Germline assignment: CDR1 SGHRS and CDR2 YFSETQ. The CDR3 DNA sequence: TGCGCCAGCAGCTTGTACGCGGCAACTAATGAAAAACTGTTTTTT. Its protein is CASSLYAATNEKLFF.

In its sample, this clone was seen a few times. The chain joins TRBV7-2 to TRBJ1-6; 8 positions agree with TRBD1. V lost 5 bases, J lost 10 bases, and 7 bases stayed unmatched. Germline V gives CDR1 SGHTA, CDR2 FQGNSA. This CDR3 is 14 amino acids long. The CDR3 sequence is CASSLGQGWSPLHF. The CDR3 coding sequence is TGTGCCAGCAGCCTAGGACAGGGTTGGTCACCCCTCCACTTT.

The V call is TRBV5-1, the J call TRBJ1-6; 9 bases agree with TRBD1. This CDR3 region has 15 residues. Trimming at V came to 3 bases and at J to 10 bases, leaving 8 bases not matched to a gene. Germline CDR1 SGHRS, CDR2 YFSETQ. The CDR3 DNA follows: TGCGCCAGCAGCTCAGGACAGGGGATCGAATCACCCCTCCACTTT. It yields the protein CASSSGQGIESPLHF.